These 21 T cell receptor beta chains share one sample of origin, sequenced in a study of T cells in Graves' hyperthyroidism and ophthalmopathy. Amplification of TCR beta CDR3 regions was performed using RNA transcripts as template. A set of HTBI primers served as the primers for a first-round RT-PCR of the TCR CDR3. TCRdb re-called the multiplex PCR reads through MiXCR, storing one row per CDR3 protein. The sample holds hundreds of thousands of distinct CDR3 sequences, roughly 20% seen once. Input material: blood. The receptors originated from a man under 40 with Graves' ophthalmopathy.

There are many counts of this clonotype. This chain connects TRBV6-1 to TRBJ2-7; no clear D. This CDR3 contains 14 residues. From germline, CDR1 is MNHNS and CDR2 SASEGT. Trimming shortened V by 4 bases and J by 0 bases, and 10 bases separated the two germline ends. The CDR3 loop reads CASSGYGSSYEQYF. DNA for the CDR3: TGTGCCAGCAGTGGGTACGGAAGCTCCTACGAGCAGTACTTC.

The chain recombines TRBV20-1 with TRBJ1-5; D is unclear. The germline V and J ends were trimmed by 0 bases and 0 bases, with 15 bases remaining between them. Germline V lookup: CDR1 DFQATT, CDR2 SNEGSKA (reference sequence). CDR3 length: 17 amino acids. CDR3 in amino acids: CSARDSGRFDSNQPQHF. Here the CDR3 DNA reads TGCAGTGCTAGAGATTCAGGCCGATTTGATAGCAATCAGCCCCAGCATTTT.

The genes are TRBV5-4 and TRBJ1-6; D remains ambiguous. The CDR3 runs 15 residues. Deletions cut 0 bases from V and 10 bases from J, with 14 bases between. The germline CDR1 and CDR2 sequences are SGHNT and YYREEE (reference sequence). CDR3 sequence reads: CASSLDVSPGSPLHF. In DNA form, the CDR3 reads TGTGCCAGCAGCTTGGACGTGAGCCCGGGATCACCCCTCCACTTT. Based on the CDR3 plus reference TRBV5-4 and TRBJ1-6, the full variable domain is ETGVTQSPTHLIKTRGQQVTLRCSSQSGHNTVSWYQQALGQGPQFIFQYYREEENGRGNFPPRFSGLQFPNYSSELNVNALELDDSALYLCASSLDVSPGSPLHFGNGTRLTVT.

The J gene is TRBJ2-7, the V gene TRBV2; D uncertain. Germline V gene sequence: CDR1 SNHLY, CDR2 FYNNEI. V lost 2 bases, J lost 5 bases, and 7 bases lay in between. CDR3 length: 12 amino acids. In DNA form, the CDR3 reads TGTGCCAGCAGTGAATCAGCCAACGAGCAGTACTTC. Its translation is CASSESANEQYF.

J is TRBJ2-3 and V is TRBV5-8; 7 bases agree with TRBD1. The CDR3 sequence is 15 residues long. Per the germline V gene, CDR1 is SGHTS and CDR2 is YDEGEE. Losses at the gene ends were 1 base for V and 0 bases for J; bases not matched to a gene: 2. This chain's CDR3 is CASSLRGRSTDTQYF. In DNA form, the CDR3 reads TGTGCCAGCAGCTTGAGGGGGCGGAGCACAGATACGCAGTATTTT. The full variable domain, in which reference TRBV5-8 and TRBJ2-3 provide the parts outside the CDR3, is EAGVTQSPTHLIKTRGQQATLRCSPISGHTSVYWYQQALGLGLQFLLWYDEGEERNRGNFPPRFSGRQFPNYSSELNVNALELEDSALYLCASSLRGRSTDTQYFGPGTRLTVL.

This clonotype was recorded a few times. The chain carries TRBV28 and TRBJ1-2; no firm D call. The CDR3 spans 11 residues. The germline gives CDR1 MDHEN, CDR2 SYDVKM. V was trimmed by 2 bases and J by 7 bases, leaving 5 bases between them. CDR3 sequence (DNA): TGTGCCAGCAGTTTACTAGGTGGCTACACCTTC. Residues: CASSLLGGYTF.

The rearrangement uses TRBV5-6 and TRBJ1-2; D unclear. CDR1 SGHDT and CDR2 YYEEEE come from the germline V gene. The CDR3 has 15 amino acids. The germline V and J ends were trimmed by 1 base and 4 bases, with 14 bases remaining between them. CDR3 protein: CASSLNSGGTYGYTF. Here the CDR3 DNA reads TGTGCCAGCAGCTTGAACTCGGGCGGAACCTATGGCTACACCTTC.

V and J are TRBV29-1 and TRBJ2-1; the D gene is possibly TRBD1 (6 bases). Trimming removed 2 bases from V and 7 bases from J, with 12 bases in between. The CDR3 contains 13 residues. Germline values: CDR1 SQVTM, CDR2 ANQGSEA. For the CDR3, the DNA is TGCAGCGTTGAAAGGTCAGGGGCTAATGAGCAGTTCTTC. Its translation is CSVERSGANEQFF.

This clonotype was detected many times. The chain is built from TRBV18 and TRBJ2-1; 9 bases match TRBD1. The CDR3 spans 15 residues. The germline V gene encodes CDR1 KGHSH and CDR2 LQKENI. V was clipped by 8 bases and J by 4 bases; unmatched bases: 9. As DNA, the CDR3 is TGTGCCAGCAGCCCGGCCGGGACAGGGTACAATGAGCAGTTCTTC. It codes for CASSPAGTGYNEQFF.

This clonotype occurred a few times. V gene TRBV19 combines with J gene TRBJ1-5; D might be TRBD1 (5 bases). Per the germline V gene, CDR1 is LNHDA and CDR2 is SQIVND (reference sequence). The CDR3 is 15 residues long. Trimming left V 3 bases short and J 0 bases short, with 9 bases between. The CDR3: CASSMGLISNQPQHF. The CDR3 bases are TGTGCCAGTAGTATGGGACTGATTAGCAATCAGCCCCAGCATTTT.

The chain is built from TRBV5-6 and TRBJ2-7, with TRBD1 matching over 7 bases. The CDR3 covers 13 residues. Trimming at V came to 6 bases and at J to 2 bases, leaving 5 bases not matched to a gene. Germline V lookup: CDR1 SGHDT, CDR2 YYEEEE. The CDR3 loop is CASTYQGAYEQYF. The DNA for the CDR3 is TGTGCCAGCACCTACCAGGGGGCCTACGAGCAGTACTTC.

This clonotype showed up many times. The gene calls are TRBV29-1 and TRBJ2-7; 9 bases are shared with TRBD2. CDR1 is SQVTM, CDR2 ANQGSEA, per germline. The CDR3 length is 13 residues. With 5 bases clipped from V and 5 bases from J, the junction kept 7 bases outside the gene matches. The CDR3 spells CSVSSGSPNEQYF. CDR3 DNA sequence: TGCAGCGTTAGTAGCGGGAGTCCCAACGAGCAGTACTTC.

This chain links TRBV6-2 or TRBV6-3 with TRBJ2-5; 11 bases match TRBD1. V lost 6 bases, J lost 5 bases, and 8 bases stayed unmatched. The V gene's germline CDR1 is MNHEY and CDR2 SVGEGT. The CDR3 extends over 15 amino acids. The CDR3 DNA reads as TGTGCCAGCAGATCCGGACAGGGGGCAGGGGAGACCCAGTACTTC. Its translation is CASRSGQGAGETQYF.

V gene TRBV6-2 or TRBV6-3 combines with J gene TRBJ2-7; TRBD2 agrees at 11 bases. Germline V gene data show CDR1 as MNHEY and CDR2 as SVGEGT. CDR3 length: 16 residues. After removal of 5 bases from V and 0 bases from J, the junction contained 6 bases not matched to a gene. As DNA, the CDR3 is TGTGCCAGCAGTCCCACCCTAGCGGGAGGCTCCTACGAGCAGTACTTC. Translated: CASSPTLAGGSYEQYF.

This chain links TRBV2 with TRBJ2-2, with D unresolved. This CDR3 has 15 residues. CDR1 and CDR2 (germline): SNHLY, FYNNEI. V was pared by 6 bases and J by 0 bases, with 11 bases between. CDR3 protein: CASRKDPANTGELFF. The CDR3 nucleotides are TGTGCCAGCAGGAAGGACCCTGCGAACACCGGGGAGCTGTTTTTT.

This clonotype showed up just a few times. The V call is TRBV11-3, the J call TRBJ2-7; 8 nucleotides line up with TRBD2. The germline V gene encodes CDR1 SGHNT and CDR2 YENEEA. The CDR3 covers 18 residues. The V segment lost 8 bases and the J segment 3 bases; nucleotides outside the gene matches: 21. The CDR3, as DNA: TGTGCCAGCTCCTCTCGGGAGATGGTTAGCGGGAAGTTCTACGAGCAGTACTTC. This codes for CASSSREMVSGKFYEQYF.

This clonotype was detected a few times. The chain uses TRBV6-1 and TRBJ2-3; D call uncertain. This CDR3 contains 13 residues. Trimming pared 1 base from V and 4 bases from J, leaving 6 bases between. The germline V gene has CDR1 MNHNS and CDR2 SASEGT. The CDR3 loop reads CASSEVVPDTQYF. As DNA, the CDR3 is TGTGCCAGCAGTGAAGTTGTGCCAGATACGCAGTATTTT.

In this sample, this clonotype turned up a few times. DNA for the CDR3: TGCGCCAGCAGCTTGGGAGGGCGGACCCAGTACTTC. Residues: CASSLGGRTQYF. This chain links TRBV5-1 with TRBJ2-5; the D gene is possibly TRBD2 (5 bases). With 0 bases removed from V and 7 bases from J, the gap between germline ends came to 7 bases. The CDR3 loop spans 12 amino acids. Germline values: CDR1 SGHRS, CDR2 YFSETQ.

Comment on this clonotype: Since a much larger clone is just one base distant, this may be a read error. The chain carries TRBV7-2 and TRBJ2-1; 7 bases line up with TRBD1. Germline V CDR1 and CDR2: SGHTA, FQGNSA. The CDR3 has 17 residues. CDR3 protein: CASSLARPGQFYKEQFF. The DNA of the CDR3 is TGTGCCAGCAGCTTAGCGCGGCCGGGACAGTTCTACAAAGAGCAGTTCTTC.

The chain is built from TRBV7-2 and TRBJ2-2, with TRBD2 as a possible D gene (5 bases). The CDR3 covers 15 residues. Trimming took off 4 bases at V and 6 bases at J, with 15 bases between the two ends. Germline assignment: CDR1 SGHTA and CDR2 FQGNSA. The CDR3 DNA follows: TGTGCCAGCAGCTCCCGGGAACGCATGGCCGGGGAGCTGTTTTTT. Translated, it gives CASSSRERMAGELFF. Drawing the rest from reference TRBV7-2 and TRBJ2-2, the complete variable domain is GAGVSQSPSNKVTEKGKDVELRCDPISGHTALYWYRQSLGQGLEFLIYFQGNSAPDKSGLPSDRFSAERTGGSVSTLTIQRTQQEDSAVYLCASSSRERMAGELFFGEGSRLTVL.

V and J are TRBV7-8 and TRBJ2-5; the match to TRBD2 covers 8 bases. The CDR3 loop spans 13 amino acids. Germline loops: CDR1 SGHVS, CDR2 FQNEAQ. J lost 13 bases, V lost 1 base, and 8 bases had no gene match. The CDR3 loop is CASSLVQTGGVYF. Written as DNA, the CDR3 is TGTGCCAGCAGCTTAGTCCAGACGGGGGGGGTGTACTTC.